The present T cell receptor beta chain was sequenced within a study of vaccination effects on CD4 cells after COVID-19. Study-wide findings and caveats: Clones induced by infection and by vaccine showed marked clonal contraction late after vaccination. Only a single clone (1 of 255 vaccine-induced clones in healthy vaccinees) cross-reacted with common cold coronaviruses.

Germline CDR1 is LNHDA and CDR2 is SQIVND (reference sequence). With V trimmed by 0 bases and J by 4 bases, 4 bases remained unmatched. The CDR3 totals 16 residues. This table comes from immunoSEQ multiplex PCR, and its TCRdb copy is limited to in-frame clones, with some not included. The sample records about 63,000 clones, roughly 80% being singletons. This clone was recorded once. Antigen unknown. Sequencing in the ViraFEST assay came after antigen-specific CD4+ T cells had been expanded with viral peptide pools, which were used to stimulate PBMC. CD4+ T cell isolation took place after less than 13 days of culture. People in the vaccine group had not been infected with SARS-CoV-2 before, and their nucleocapsid antibodies were negative. Days 3 and 7 were when half the medium was replaced with IL-2 medium.

V is TRBV19 and J is TRBJ2-2; TRBD1 agrees at 8 bases. The TCR sequence derives from a human donor who received a COVID-19 vaccine. This specimen was CD4+ T cells from PBMCs cultured with HCoV-OC43 spike peptides, taken before COVID-19 vaccination. Subset: HCoV-OC43 spike overlapping peptide pool stimulation. The CDR3 sequence: CASSIEQGARTGELFF. The CDR3 DNA sequence: TGTGCCAGTAGTATAGAGCAGGGGGCGCGCACCGGGGAGCTGTTTTTT.